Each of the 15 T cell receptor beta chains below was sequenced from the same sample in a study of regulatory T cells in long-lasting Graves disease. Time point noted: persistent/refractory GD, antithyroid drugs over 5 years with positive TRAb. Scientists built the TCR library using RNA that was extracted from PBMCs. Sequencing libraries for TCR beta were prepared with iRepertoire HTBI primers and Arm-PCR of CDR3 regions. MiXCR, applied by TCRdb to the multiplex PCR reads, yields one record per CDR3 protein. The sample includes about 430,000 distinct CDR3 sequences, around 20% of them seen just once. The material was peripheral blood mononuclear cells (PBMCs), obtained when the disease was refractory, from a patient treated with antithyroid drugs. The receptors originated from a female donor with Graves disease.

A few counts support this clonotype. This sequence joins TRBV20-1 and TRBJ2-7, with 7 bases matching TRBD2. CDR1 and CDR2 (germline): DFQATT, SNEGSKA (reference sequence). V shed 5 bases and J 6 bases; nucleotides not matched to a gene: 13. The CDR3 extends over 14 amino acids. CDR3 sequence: CSAPAGTTPREQYF. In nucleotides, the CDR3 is TGCAGTGCTCCAGCCGGGACTACCCCTCGCGAGCAGTACTTC.

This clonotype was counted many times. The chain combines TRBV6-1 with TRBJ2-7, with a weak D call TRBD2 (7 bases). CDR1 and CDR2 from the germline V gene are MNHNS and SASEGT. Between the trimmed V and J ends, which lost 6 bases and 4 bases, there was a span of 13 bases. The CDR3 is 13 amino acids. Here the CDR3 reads CASRVKGGYEQYF. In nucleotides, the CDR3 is TGTGCCAGCAGGGTTAAGGGGGGGTACGAGCAGTACTTC.

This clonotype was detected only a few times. CDR3: CASGTSGGADTQYF. CDR3 nucleotides: TGTGCCAGCGGGACTAGCGGAGGGGCAGATACGCAGTATTTT. The V call is TRBV7-8, the J call TRBJ2-3; 11 bases agree with TRBD2. The CDR3 sequence is 14 residues long. V dropped 8 bases and J dropped 4; count of bases not matched to a gene: 5. The germline gives CDR1 SGHVS, CDR2 FQNEAQ.

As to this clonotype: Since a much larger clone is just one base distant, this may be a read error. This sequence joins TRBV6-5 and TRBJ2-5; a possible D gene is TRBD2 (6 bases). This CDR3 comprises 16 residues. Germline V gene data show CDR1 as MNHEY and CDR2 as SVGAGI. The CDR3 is CTSSYSLIAVEETQYF. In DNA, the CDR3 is TGTACCAGCAGTTACTCCCTCATAGCGGTTGAAGAGACCCAGTACTTC.

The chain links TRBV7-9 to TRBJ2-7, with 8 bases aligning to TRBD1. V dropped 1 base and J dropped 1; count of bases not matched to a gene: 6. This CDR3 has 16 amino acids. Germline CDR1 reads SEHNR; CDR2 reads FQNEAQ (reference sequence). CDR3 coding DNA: TGTGCCAGCAGCTTAGGGGAGACAGGGGCTTCCTACGAGCAGTACTTC. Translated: CASSLGETGASYEQYF.

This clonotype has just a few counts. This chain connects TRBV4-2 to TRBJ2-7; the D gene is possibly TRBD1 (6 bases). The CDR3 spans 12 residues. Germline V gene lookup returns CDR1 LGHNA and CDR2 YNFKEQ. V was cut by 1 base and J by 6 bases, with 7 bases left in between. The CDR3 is CASSQAGVEQYF. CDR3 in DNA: TGTGCCAGCAGCCAAGCAGGGGTCGAGCAGTACTTC.

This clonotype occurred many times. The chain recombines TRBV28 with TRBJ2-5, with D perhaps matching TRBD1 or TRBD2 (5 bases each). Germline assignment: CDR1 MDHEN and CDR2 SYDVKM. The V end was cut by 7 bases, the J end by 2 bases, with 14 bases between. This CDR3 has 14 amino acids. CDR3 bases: TGTGCCAGCATTACTCCGGGACCGCAAGAGACCCAGTACTTC. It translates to CASITPGPQETQYF. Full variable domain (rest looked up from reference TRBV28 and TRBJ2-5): DVKVTQSSRYLVKRTGEKVFLECVQDMDHENMFWYRQDPGLGLRLIYFSYDVKMKEKGDIPEGYSVSREKKERFSLILESASTNQTSMYLCASITPGPQETQYFGPGTRLLVL.

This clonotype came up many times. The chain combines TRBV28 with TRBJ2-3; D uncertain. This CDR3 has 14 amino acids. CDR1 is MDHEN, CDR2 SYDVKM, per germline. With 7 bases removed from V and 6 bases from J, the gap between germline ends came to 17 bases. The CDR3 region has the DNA TGTGCCAGCACCCTATCCTCTGAGTCGGATACGCAGTATTTT. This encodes CASTLSSESDTQYF. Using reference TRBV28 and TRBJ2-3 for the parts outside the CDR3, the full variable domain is DVKVTQSSRYLVKRTGEKVFLECVQDMDHENMFWYRQDPGLGLRLIYFSYDVKMKEKGDIPEGYSVSREKKERFSLILESASTNQTSMYLCASTLSSESDTQYFGPGTRLTVL.

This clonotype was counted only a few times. CDR3 sequence: CASRPALGQGTDTQYF. CDR3 sequence (DNA): TGTGCCAGCAGACCCGCGCTAGGGCAAGGCACAGATACGCAGTATTTT. This chain connects TRBV12-3 or TRBV12-4 to TRBJ2-3; the D is unclear. Trimming took off 6 bases at V and 1 base at J, with 17 bases between the two ends. This CDR3 comprises 16 residues.

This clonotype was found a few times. As DNA, the CDR3 is TGTGCCAGCAGCTTAGCCCCTAATTCACCCCTCCACTTT. It encodes CASSLAPNSPLHF. The chain combines TRBV7-2 with TRBJ1-6; D not resolved. CDR3 length: 13 amino acids. Looked up from germline, CDR1 is SGHTA and CDR2 is FQGNSA. Trimming took off 0 bases at V and 6 bases at J, with 3 bases between the two ends.

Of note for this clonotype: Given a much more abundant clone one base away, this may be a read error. The CDR3: CASSTDRNQPQHF. The DNA for the CDR3 is TGTGCCAGCAGCACGGACAGGAATCAGCCCCAGCATTTT. The rearrangement links TRBV6-1 to TRBJ1-5, with 7 positions matching TRBD1. The germline gives CDR1 MNHNS, CDR2 SASEGT. Trimming took 6 bases from V and 4 from J; bases not matched to a gene: 3. CDR3 length equals 13 residues.

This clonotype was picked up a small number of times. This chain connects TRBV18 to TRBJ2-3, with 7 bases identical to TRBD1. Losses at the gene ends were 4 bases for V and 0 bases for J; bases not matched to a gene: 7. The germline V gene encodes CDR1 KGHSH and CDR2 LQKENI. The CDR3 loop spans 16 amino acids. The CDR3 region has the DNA TGTGCCAGCTCACTCGGGACAGACCCTAGCACAGATACGCAGTATTTT. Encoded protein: CASSLGTDPSTDTQYF.

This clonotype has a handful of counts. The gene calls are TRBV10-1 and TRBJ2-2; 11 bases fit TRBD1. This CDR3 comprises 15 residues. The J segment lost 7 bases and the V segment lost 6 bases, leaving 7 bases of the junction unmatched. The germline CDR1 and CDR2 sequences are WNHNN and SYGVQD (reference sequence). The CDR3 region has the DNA TGCGCCAGCAGCCCGGACAGGGGGCGAATCGGGGAGCTGTTTTTT. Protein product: CASSPDRGRIGELFF.

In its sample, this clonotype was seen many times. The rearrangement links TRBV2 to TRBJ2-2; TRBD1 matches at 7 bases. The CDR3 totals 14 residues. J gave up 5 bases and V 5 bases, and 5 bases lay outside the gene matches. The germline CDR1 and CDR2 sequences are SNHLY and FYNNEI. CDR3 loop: CASSRDSGTGELFF. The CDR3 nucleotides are TGTGCCAGCAGTAGGGACAGTGGTACCGGGGAGCTGTTTTTT.

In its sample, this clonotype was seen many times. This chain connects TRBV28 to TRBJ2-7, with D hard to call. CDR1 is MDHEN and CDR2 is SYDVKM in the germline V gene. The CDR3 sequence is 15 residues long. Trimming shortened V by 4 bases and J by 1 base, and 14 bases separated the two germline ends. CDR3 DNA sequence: TGTGCCAGCAGTTCCCCCCCGTCCGGATCCTACGAGCAGTACTTC. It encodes CASSSPPSGSYEQYF. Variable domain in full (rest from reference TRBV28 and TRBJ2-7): DVKVTQSSRYLVKRTGEKVFLECVQDMDHENMFWYRQDPGLGLRLIYFSYDVKMKEKGDIPEGYSVSREKKERFSLILESASTNQTSMYLCASSSPPSGSYEQYFGPGTRLTVT.